Following are 26 T cell receptor beta chains from one sample sequenced in a study of OX40 agonist ivuxolimab in advanced cancers. Repertoires were generated with immunoSEQ multiplex PCR, while TCRdb's copy carries only in-frame clones and drops some. The sample yields 20,000 to 30,000 clones, 73% seen once. Material: CD4+ or CD8+ T cells sorted from blood, obtained in a trial of the OX40 agonist ivuxolimab. The receptors stem from an adult with an advanced solid tumor such as melanoma, head and neck, liver or kidney cancer.

This chain uses TRBV14 with TRBJ2-1; 14 nucleotides align to TRBD2. V lost 2 bases to trimming and J lost 3 bases; unmatched junction nucleotides: 6. This CDR3 contains 18 residues. CDR1 SGHDN and CDR2 FVKESK come from the germline V gene. The CDR3 is CASSQQGLAGDHYNEQFF. CDR3 nucleotides: TGTGCCAGCAGCCAACAGGGACTAGCGGGGGATCACTACAATGAGCAGTTCTTC.

The genes are TRBV9 and TRBJ2-6; D gene ambiguous. CDR1 is SGDLS and CDR2 is YYNGEE in the germline V gene. Trimming cost V 0 bases and J 2 bases, with 9 bases left between them. There are 16 residues in the CDR3. The CDR3 DNA reads as TGTGCCAGCAGCGTAGAACCGGACCCTGGGGCCAACGTCCTGACTTTC. Translating it yields CASSVEPDPGANVLTF.

This sequence joins TRBV4-1 and TRBJ2-1, with TRBD1 matching over 7 bases. The germline gives CDR1 MGHRA, CDR2 YSYEKL. The length of the CDR3 is 16 residues. V was clipped by 0 bases and J by 7 bases; unmatched bases: 9. The CDR3 sequence: CASSQDQWDSWNEQFF. Here the CDR3 DNA reads TGCGCCAGCAGCCAAGATCAGTGGGACAGCTGGAATGAGCAGTTCTTC.

The rearrangement joins TRBV28 to TRBJ1-1; no firm D call. This CDR3 has 11 residues. V was shortened by 6 bases and J by 4 bases, with 6 bases between the two germline ends. Looked up from germline, CDR1 is MDHEN and CDR2 is SYDVKM. The CDR3 region has the DNA TGTGCCAGCAGGTTCGGCACTGAAGCTTTCTTT. Translation: CASRFGTEAFF.

The chain links TRBV13 to TRBJ1-6; a weak D match, TRBD1 (5 bases). CDR3 length: 15 amino acids. CDR1 is PRHDT, CDR2 FYEKMQ, per germline (reference sequence). Trimming left V 1 base short and J 9 bases short, with 13 bases between. The CDR3 coding sequence is TGTGCCAGCAGCTTAGATATGGGGCGCGGTTCACCCCTCCACTTT. Amino acid sequence: CASSLDMGRGSPLHF. The full variable domain, rest sourced from reference TRBV13 and TRBJ1-6, is AAGVIQSPRHLIKEKRETATLKCYPIPRHDTVYWYQQGPGQDPQFLISFYEKMQSDKGSIPDRFSAQQFSDYHSELNMSSLELGDSALYFCASSLDMGRGSPLHFGNGTRLTVT.

This rearrangement joins TRBV19 to TRBJ1-2; 7 nucleotides align to TRBD1. The CDR3 has 14 residues. Per germline, CDR1 LNHDA and CDR2 SQIVND (reference sequence). Trimming at V came to 5 bases and at J to 5 bases, leaving 8 bases not matched to a gene. This CDR3 reads CASSPTRTGYGYTF. The CDR3 region has the DNA TGTGCCAGTAGTCCGACTCGGACAGGTTATGGCTACACCTTC.

This chain connects TRBV11-2 to TRBJ2-2; no reliable D call. The CDR3 has 15 residues. CDR1 is SGHAT, CDR2 FQNNGV, per germline. The V and J ends lost 8 bases and 0 bases respectively, with 13 bases between them. The CDR3 protein is CASGPPLSNTGELFF. The CDR3 coding sequence is TGTGCCAGCGGGCCTCCTTTATCGAACACCGGGGAGCTGTTTTTT.

The chain employs TRBV27 and TRBJ1-2, with D perhaps TRBD1 (5 bases). Germline V CDR1 and CDR2: MNHEY, SMNVEV (reference sequence). The CDR3 is 16 amino acids. V lost 3 bases, J lost 0 bases, and 14 bases lay in between. DNA of the CDR3: TGTGCCAGCAGTTTGTTGAGTCAGGACACTAACTATGGCTACACCTTC. As protein: CASSLLSQDTNYGYTF.

The CDR3 bases are TGTGCCAGCAGTTCTGCGTACAATGAGCAGTTCTTC. Protein sequence: CASSSAYNEQFF. The chain combines TRBV6-5 with TRBJ2-1; no clear D. Germline V CDR1 and CDR2: MNHEY, SVGAGI. The CDR3 is 12 residues long. Trimming pared 4 bases from V and 4 bases from J, leaving 5 bases between.

The chain couples TRBV13 to TRBJ2-5; D is unclear. V dropped 4 bases and J dropped 5 bases, with 20 bases sitting between them. Germline V gene lookup returns CDR1 PRHDT and CDR2 FYEKMQ (reference sequence). There are 16 residues in the CDR3. CDR3 nucleotides: TGTGCCAGCAGCTCCCAGAGCATACAAGAGTGGGAGACCCAGTACTTC. Translating it yields CASSSQSIQEWETQYF.

The V call is TRBV6-1, the J call TRBJ2-7; possibly TRBD1 for D (5 bases). V gave up 7 bases and J gave up 0 bases, with 13 bases separating them. The germline V gene has CDR1 MNHNS and CDR2 SASEGT. The CDR3 is 14 residues long. The CDR3 bases are TGTGCCAGCAAAGGCAGGGCCAGCTCCTACGAGCAGTACTTC. This codes for CASKGRASSYEQYF.

The chain joins TRBV7-2 to TRBJ1-2, with a possible D match to TRBD1 (5 bases). CDR3 length: 12 amino acids. With 5 bases removed from V and 12 bases from J, the gap between germline ends came to 16 bases. CDR1 SGHTA and CDR2 FQGNSA come from the germline V gene. The CDR3 nucleotides read TGTGCCAGCAGCCTCAGCTCGGGGGTTAACACCTTC. Translation: CASSLSSGVNTF.

The chain couples TRBV18 to TRBJ1-5; unclear D gene. The CDR3 is 17 amino acids. V lost 5 bases, J lost 0 bases, and 17 bases lay in between. CDR1 is KGHSH and CDR2 is LQKENI in the germline V gene. The DNA for the CDR3 is TGTGCCAGCTCATCAACGGCCGGTAAGCATAGCAATCAGCCCCAGCATTTT. Its protein product is CASSSTAGKHSNQPQHF.

To note about this clone: The germline gene is not matched at one end of the junction; a read error may be the cause. The CDR3: CASSSNDEQYF. The CDR3 DNA reads as TGCGCCAGCAGCTCCAATGACGAGCAGTACTTC. This chain links TRBV27 with TRBJ2-5; no clear D gene. The J call may be faulty, since TRBJ2-7 better matches the DNA end. Germline CDR1 and CDR2: MNHEY and SMNVEV (reference sequence). The CDR3 spans 11 residues.

V and J are TRBV11-3 and TRBJ2-7; D gene uncertain. Germline V gene sequence: CDR1 SGHNT, CDR2 YENEEA. There are 13 residues in the CDR3. Trimming stripped 1 base from V and 3 bases from J, with 7 bases between. In nucleotides, the CDR3 is TGTGCCAGCAGCTTAGGTAGCCGCTACGAGCAGTACTTC. Translating it yields CASSLGSRYEQYF.

The chain carries TRBV6-5 and TRBJ1-2, with D hard to call. V shed 0 bases and J shed 0 bases, with 11 bases lying between them. This CDR3 contains 16 residues. From germline, CDR1 is MNHEY and CDR2 SVGAGI. The CDR3 protein is CASSYSRHRPNYGYTF. In nucleotides, the CDR3 is TGTGCCAGCAGTTACTCGAGGCACCGTCCTAACTATGGCTACACCTTC.

The chain carries TRBV9 and TRBJ2-3; D is perhaps TRBD2 (6 bases). Germline V lookup: CDR1 SGDLS, CDR2 YYNGEE. This CDR3 contains 17 residues. Trimming cost V 3 bases and J 5 bases, with 22 bases left between them. CDR3 bases: TGTGCCAGCAGCGCAGAGGCGTTAGCGGCGAACGGAGATACGCAGTATTTT. This codes for CASSAEALAANGDTQYF.

V is TRBV7-3 and J is TRBJ1-2; TRBD1 matches 7 bases. V was pared by 5 bases and J by 8 bases, with 23 bases of the junction left unmatched. The CDR3 totals 18 residues. CDR1 is SGHTA and CDR2 is FQGTGA in the germline V gene. For the CDR3, the DNA is TGTGCCAGCAGCCGTTTAATGGCCGACAGGGCCGACTTATGGGGCTACACCTTC. It specifies CASSRLMADRADLWGYTF.

This chain links TRBV7-6 with TRBJ2-7; D is unresolved. The V and J ends lost 4 bases and 2 bases respectively, with 15 bases between them. CDR3 length: 15 amino acids. Per germline, CDR1 SGHVS and CDR2 FNYEAQ. The CDR3 bases are TGTGCCAGCAGCTCGACTTTGACGGATACCTACGAGCAGTACTTC. Protein product: CASSSTLTDTYEQYF.

In its sample, this clone was seen once. V usage is TRBV30 and J usage is TRBJ2-5; D not certain. This CDR3 is 11 amino acids long. Germline loops: CDR1 GTSNPN, CDR2 SVGIG (reference sequence). The V gene lost 3 bases and the J gene lost 5 bases, with 7 bases spanning the gap. CDR3 sequence (DNA): TGTGCCTGGAGCGCCCTCGAGACCCAGTACTTC. This sequence encodes CAWSALETQYF.

The chain joins TRBV19 to TRBJ1-5; tentatively, D is TRBD1 (5 bases). V dropped 7 bases and J dropped 0 bases, with 13 bases sitting between them. Germline V gene data show CDR1 as LNHDA and CDR2 as SQIVND (reference sequence). The length of the CDR3 is 15 residues. CDR3 nucleotides: TGTGCCAGTACTCCCGGACAACTTAGCAATCAGCCCCAGCATTTT. Encoded protein: CASTPGQLSNQPQHF.

The gene calls are TRBV4-1 and TRBJ2-7, with TRBD1 identical over 8 bases. The V segment lost 1 base and the J segment 3 bases; nucleotides outside the gene matches: 8. The CDR3 is made up of 16 amino acids. The germline gives CDR1 MGHRA, CDR2 YSYEKL. CDR3 sequence (DNA): TGCGCCAGCAGCCAAGTTTTCGTGACAGGGGTCTACGAGCAGTACTTC. Amino acids: CASSQVFVTGVYEQYF.

This clone is a singleton in its sample. The rearrangement links TRBV5-1 to TRBJ2-7, with D unclear. This CDR3 is built from 15 residues. Trimming pared 1 base from V and 1 base from J, leaving 12 bases between. The germline CDR1 and CDR2 sequences are SGHRS and YFSETQ. CDR3: CASSLTDPSSYEQYF. In DNA, the CDR3 is TGCGCCAGCAGCTTGACCGACCCCTCATCCTACGAGCAGTACTTC.

This chain links TRBV5-4 with TRBJ1-1; D not certain. The CDR3 spans 13 residues. The ends were cut back, 4 bases at V and 13 bases at J, with 20 bases in the middle. Germline V gene sequence: CDR1 SGHNT, CDR2 YYREEE (reference sequence). The CDR3 here is CASSLPSGDLGFF. The CDR3 DNA reads as TGTGCCAGCAGCCTCCCGTCCGGCGACCTGGGTTTCTTT.

This clone showed up just a few times. The chain joins TRBV7-9 to TRBJ2-4; maybe TRBD2 (6 bases). The V end was cut by 5 bases, the J end by 13 bases, with 18 bases between. Germline V gives CDR1 SEHNR, CDR2 FQNEAQ (reference sequence). The CDR3 contains 13 residues. The CDR3: CASSGAGTAGQYF. The CDR3 region has the DNA TGTGCCAGCAGCGGCGCCGGGACCGCGGGGCAGTACTTC.

V and J are TRBV7-2 and TRBJ2-6; D is unresolved. The CDR3 is 15 amino acids. V was trimmed by 1 base and J by 5 bases, leaving 9 bases between them. CDR1 and CDR2 (germline): SGHTA, FQGNSA. The chain's CDR3 is CASSLGRDWANVLTF. CDR3 DNA sequence: TGTGCCAGCAGCTTAGGCCGTGATTGGGCCAACGTCCTGACTTTC.